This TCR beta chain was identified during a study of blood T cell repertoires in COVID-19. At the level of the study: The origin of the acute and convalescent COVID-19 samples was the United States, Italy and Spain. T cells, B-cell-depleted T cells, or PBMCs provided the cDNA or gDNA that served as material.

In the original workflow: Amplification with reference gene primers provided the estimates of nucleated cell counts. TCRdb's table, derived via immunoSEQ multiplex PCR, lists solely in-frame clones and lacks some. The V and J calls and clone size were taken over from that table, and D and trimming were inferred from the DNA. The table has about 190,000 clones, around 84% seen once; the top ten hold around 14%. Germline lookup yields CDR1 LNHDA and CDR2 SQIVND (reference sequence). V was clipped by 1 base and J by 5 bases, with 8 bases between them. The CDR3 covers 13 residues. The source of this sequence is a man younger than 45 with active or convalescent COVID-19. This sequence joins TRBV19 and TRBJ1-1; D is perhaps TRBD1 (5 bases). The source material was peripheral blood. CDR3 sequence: CASSIGQRTEAFF. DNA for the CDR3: TGTGCCAGTAGTATAGGACAGCGAACTGAAGCTTTCTTT.